This TCR beta chain appears in the sequencing data of a study of regulatory T cells in long-lasting Graves disease. Study-level findings and limits: A greater number of public clonotypes (approximately 2,500) was shared by persistent patients than by new patients (approximately 1,000).

Construction of the TCR beta libraries employed iRepertoire HTBI primers in conjunction with Arm-PCR of CDR3 regions. TCRdb re-called the multiplex PCR reads with MiXCR, one entry per CDR3 protein. Of roughly 500,000 distinct CDR3 sequences in the sample, 13% were seen once. The CDR3 runs 11 residues. Germline V CDR1 and CDR2: LGHNT, FRNRAP. Deletions cut 7 bases from V and 5 bases from J, with 7 bases between. Time point denoted: newly diagnosed GD, antithyroid drugs for less than 3 months. PBMC-extracted RNA yielded the TCR library. This clonotype was recorded at least ten times. Its cognate antigen is unknown. These data are also associated with another study on T cells in Graves' hyperthyroidism and ophthalmopathy. That source reports: Blood also contained most expanded thyroid clonotypes above 0.001.

The source material was peripheral blood mononuclear cells (PBMCs), sampled at new diagnosis, from a patient treated with antithyroid drugs. The chain carries TRBV12-5 and TRBJ2-3; D unresolved. The receptor was derived from a man aged 25 to 45 with Graves disease. The CDR3 nucleotides read TGTGCTAGTGCAGCGCTAGATACGCAGTATTTT. It codes for CASAALDTQYF.